This T cell receptor (beta chain) came from a study of T cells in Graves' hyperthyroidism and ophthalmopathy. In this sample, this clonotype turned up a few times. The CDR3 length is 18 residues. Between the trimmed V and J ends, which lost 6 bases and 2 bases, there was a span of 20 bases. RNA transcripts yielded amplified TCR beta CDR3 regions. HTBI primers drove first-round RT-PCR of the TCR CDR3. TCRdb itself ran the multiplex PCR reads through MiXCR, one entry per CDR3 protein. The sample records about 560,000 distinct CDR3 sequences, 16% being singletons. The gene calls are TRBV12-3 or TRBV12-4 and TRBJ2-6; the D call may be TRBD1 or TRBD2 (5 bases each). This receptor was identified in a woman in her late teens or twenties with Graves' hyperthyroidism. Sequenced sample: blood. CDR3 DNA sequence: TGTGCCAGCAGGCCGGGACGCCCCGTAGGCCCTGGGGCCAACGTCCTGACTTTC. This translates into CASRPGRPVGPGANVLTF.